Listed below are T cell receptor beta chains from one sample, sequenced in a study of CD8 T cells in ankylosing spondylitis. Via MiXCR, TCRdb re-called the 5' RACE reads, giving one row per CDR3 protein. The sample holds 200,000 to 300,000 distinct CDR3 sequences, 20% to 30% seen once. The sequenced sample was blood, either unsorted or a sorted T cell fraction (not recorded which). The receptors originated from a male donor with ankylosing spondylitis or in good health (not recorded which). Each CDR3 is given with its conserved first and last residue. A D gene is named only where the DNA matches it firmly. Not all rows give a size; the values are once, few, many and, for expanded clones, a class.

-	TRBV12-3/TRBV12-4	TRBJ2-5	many	CASSLTGGETQYF	TGCGCCAGCAGCTTGACCGGCGGGGAGACCCAGTACTTC
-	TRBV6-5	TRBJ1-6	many	CASSYQMYNSPLHF	TGTGCCAGCAGTTACCAGATGTATAATTCACCCCTCCACTTT
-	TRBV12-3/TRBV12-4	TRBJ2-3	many	CASSPRGAGRTDTQYF	TGTGCCAGCAGTCCCCGGGGGGCAGGGCGCACAGATACGCAGTATTTT
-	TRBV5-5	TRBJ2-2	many	CASSLREGSGTGELFF	TGTGCCAGCAGCCTTCGCGAGGGGTCTGGGACCGGGGAGCTGTTTTTT
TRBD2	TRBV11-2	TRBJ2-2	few	CASSRQLAGGPSGELFF	TGTGCCAGCAGCCGTCAACTAGCGGGGGGGCCGAGCGGGGAGCTGTTTTTT
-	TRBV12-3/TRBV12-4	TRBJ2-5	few	CASSSSRQETQYF	TGTGCCAGCAGTTCATCCAGGCAAGAGACCCAGTACTTC
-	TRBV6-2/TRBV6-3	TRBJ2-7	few	CASSHRAWKGYEQYF	TGTGCCAGCAGTCACAGGGCGTGGAAGGGCTACGAGCAGTACTTC
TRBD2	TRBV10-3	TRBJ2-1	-	CAISEYRDGGNSYNEQFF	TGTGCCATCAGTGAGTACCGAGACGGGGGGAACTCCTACAATGAGCAGTTCTTC
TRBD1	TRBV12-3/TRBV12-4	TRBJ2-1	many	CASSWLPGQGSDNEQFF	TGTGCCAGCAGTTGGTTGCCGGGACAGGGGTCCGACAATGAGCAGTTCTTC
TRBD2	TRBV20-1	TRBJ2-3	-	CSAPKGTSGGYTDTQYF	TGCAGTGCTCCGAAAGGGACTAGCGGGGGATACACAGATACGCAGTATTTT
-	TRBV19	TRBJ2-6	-	CASISSGFVSPGANVLTF	TGTGCCAGTATCTCGTCGGGTTTCGTGTCCCCTGGGGCCAACGTCCTGACTTTC
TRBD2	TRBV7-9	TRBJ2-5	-	CASSSFGTTQETQYF	TGTGCCAGCAGCTCGTTCGGGACTACCCAAGAGACCCAGTACTTC
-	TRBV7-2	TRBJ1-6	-	CASSYSGVGGSPLHF	TGTGCCAGCAGCTATTCGGGAGTCGGGGGTTCACCCCTCCACTTT
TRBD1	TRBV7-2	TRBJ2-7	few	CASSLGTGRIYEQYF	TGTGCCAGCAGCTTAGGGACAGGGCGTATCTACGAGCAGTACTTC
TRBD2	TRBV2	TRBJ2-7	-	CASSELAGGPISYEQYF	TGTGCCAGCAGTGAATTAGCGGGGGGACCGATCTCCTACGAGCAGTACTTC
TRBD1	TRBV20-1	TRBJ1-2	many	CSARLTGLHNYGYTF	TGCAGTGCTAGGCTGACAGGGCTTCATAACTATGGCTACACCTTC
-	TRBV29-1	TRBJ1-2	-	CSVEEPGHGYTF	TGCAGCGTTGAAGAACCAGGGCATGGCTACACCTTC
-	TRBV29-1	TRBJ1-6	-	CSVAGNSPLHF	TGCAGCGTTGCAGGAAATTCACCCCTCCACTTT
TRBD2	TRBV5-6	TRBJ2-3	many	CASSRLTSGGTDTQYF	TGTGCCAGCAGCCGCCTGACTAGCGGGGGAACAGATACGCAGTATTTT
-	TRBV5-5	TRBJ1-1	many	CASSLPKDTEAFF	TGTGCCAGCAGCTTACCGAAGGACACTGAAGCTTTCTTT
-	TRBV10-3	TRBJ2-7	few	CAISARGTVDYEQYF	TGTGCCATCAGTGCCCGGGGGACAGTTGACTACGAGCAGTACTTC
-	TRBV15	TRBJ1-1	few	CATLGQPNTEAFF	TGTGCCACCTTAGGACAGCCGAACACTGAAGCTTTCTTT
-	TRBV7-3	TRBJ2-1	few	CASSLRQMGEQFF	TGTGCCAGCAGCTTACGACAGATGGGTGAGCAGTTCTTC
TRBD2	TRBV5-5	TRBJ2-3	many	CASSLMLAGSTDTQYF	TGTGCCAGCAGCTTGATGCTAGCGGGGTCCACAGATACGCAGTATTTT
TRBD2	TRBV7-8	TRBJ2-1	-	CASRARGLAGGRDEQFF	TGTGCCAGCAGGGCTCGCGGACTAGCGGGGGGGCGTGATGAGCAGTTCTTC
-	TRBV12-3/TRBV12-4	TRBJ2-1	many	CASSISDEFGEQFF	TGTGCCAGCAGCATTTCGGACGAGTTTGGTGAGCAGTTCTTC
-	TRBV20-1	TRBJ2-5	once	CSAPKAAYPETQYF	TGCAGTGCCCCCAAGGCCGCCTACCCAGAGACCCAGTACTTC
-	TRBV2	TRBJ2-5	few	CASSEAPWDGAQYF	TGTGCCAGCAGTGAAGCGCCATGGGACGGGGCCCAGTACTTC
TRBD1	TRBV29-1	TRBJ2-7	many	CSVGIQGIEQYF	TGCAGCGTGGGGATACAGGGGATCGAGCAGTACTTC
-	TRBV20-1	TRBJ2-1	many	CSARAGGPDNEQFF	TGCAGTGCTAGGGCCGGGGGGCCGGACAATGAGCAGTTCTTC
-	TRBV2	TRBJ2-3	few	CASSGRVADTQYF	TGTGCCAGCAGTGGTAGGGTGGCAGATACGCAGTATTTT
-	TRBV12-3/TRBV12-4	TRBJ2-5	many	CASTKKETQYF	TGTGCCAGCACCAAGAAAGAGACCCAGTACTTC
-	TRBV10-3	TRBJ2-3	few	CAISDSGTRGDTQYF	TGTGCCATCAGTGACTCCGGGACCCGCGGAGATACGCAGTATTTT
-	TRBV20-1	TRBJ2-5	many	CSALKETQYF	TGCAGTGCCCTCAAAGAGACCCAGTACTTC
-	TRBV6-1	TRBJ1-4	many	CASSARGATNEKLFF	TGTGCCAGCAGTGCCAGGGGCGCAACTAATGAAAAACTGTTTTTT
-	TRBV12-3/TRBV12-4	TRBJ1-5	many	CASSLTGPVDQPQHF	TGTGCCAGCAGCCTAACCGGACCGGTCGACCAGCCCCAGCATTTT
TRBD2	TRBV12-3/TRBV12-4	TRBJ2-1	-	CASSPGGSGGYNSSYNEQFF	TGTGCCAGCAGCCCTGGGGGTAGCGGGGGGTACAATAGCTCCTACAATGAGCAGTTCTTC